Listed below are T cell receptor beta chains from one sample, sequenced in a study of cytomegalovirus exposure and HLA in healthy donors. Sequenced by immunoSEQ multiplex PCR; TCRdb stores in-frame clones only, minus some. The sample includes about 140,000 clones, around 75% of them seen just once. The sample comprised PBMCs. The receptors were sampled from a female donor in good health and CMV-seronegative. CDR3s leave out the opening cysteine and the closing phenylalanine or tryptophan.

V	J	CDR3
TRBV18	TRBJ1-1	ASSGEWAGYTEAF
TRBV5-4	TRBJ1-2	ASSEPGVFYGYT
TRBV5-4	TRBJ1-4	ASSSTGASGEKLF
TRBV4-1	TRBJ2-2	ASSQGTRAGELF
TRBV5-1	TRBJ2-4	ASSLAGTGQVAKNIQY
TRBV18	TRBJ1-5	ASSPARGDQPQH
TRBV6-5	TRBJ2-3	ASSWTRGTDTQY
TRBV18	TRBJ2-7	ASSGQLEYEQY
TRBV30	TRBJ2-7	ACPRLQGYEQY
TRBV28	TRBJ1-1	ASSRAPGGEAF
TRBV14	TRBJ1-4	ASSLQGAGKLF
TRBV15	TRBJ2-7	ATSRDSEYEQY
TRBV21-1	TRBJ1-2	ASIQTAAET
TRBV29-1	TRBJ2-1	SVGPLAGDYNEQF